This note documents a single T cell receptor (beta chain) sequence. Its antigen is still unknown. No quality values exist for individual bases; no much larger clone is one base distant. This specimen belongs to a study of blood T cell repertoires in COVID-19 (dated by TCRdb to 2020 to 2022). Looking at the study overall: Samples covering the acute and convalescent phases of COVID-19 were provided by collaborators in the United States, Italy and Spain. Where available, HLA class I and class II types were obtained from metadata supplied by the sample provider rather than from assay-based typing. A freely available public database, intended as a resource for researchers studying the immune response to SARS-CoV-2, is where the repertoires were released. The samples were drawn from the first 160 participants of the ongoing ImmuneRACE study and from 1,200 or so subjects provided by 6 global collaborators. The prospective study material was composed of cDNA or gDNA derived from T cells, B-cell-depleted T cells, or PBMCs. A de-identified subject ID, COVID-19 status, age in years and sex were almost always included in the sample metadata. Subjects who had been exposed to COVID-19, were actively infected with it, or had recovered from it provided the deeply sampled blood TCRbeta repertoires that made up the dataset.

Collaborating institutions collected whole blood in K2EDTA tubes following their own protocols. For TCRbeta analysis, collaborators shipped samples as frozen whole blood, isolated PBMCs, or DNA extracted from either of those sample types. Counted from cysteine to phenylalanine, this CDR3 has 17 amino acids. Solely the CDR3 DNA is kept, with 51 bases framed from the first base. Trimming takes 4 bases off V and 9 bases off J; junction bases not matched to a gene: 10. CDR1 MNHEY and CDR2 SVGEGT were looked up in the germline V gene. Broad study findings and their caveats: How much clinical and demographic metadata was included differed by source and by participant, and the metadata was provided uncurated.

TCRbeta CDR3 regions were amplified from genomic DNA using the immunoSEQ Assay, a bias-controlled multiplex PCR. The original pipeline was this. The number of nucleated cells in each sample was estimated by amplification of reference gene primers within the assay. To quantify the absolute abundance of each unique TCRbeta CDR3 rearrangement, sequence reads were collapsed and filtered. For each sample, productive Simpson clonality was calculated by taking the square root of Simpson's diversity index across productive rearrangements. TCRdb limited this immuneACCESS table to in-frame rearrangements with V and J called. A share of clones is missing; checked studies link under half to unresolved V genes, and the rest is unexplained. V and J calls and clone size are those listed in that table; D and trimming were worked out from the DNA. The table for this sample lists 50,000 to 55,000 clones; over 75% of them were counted only once. Around a sixth of the sample rests with the top ten.

The sequence came from a human donor with active COVID-19. The donor label of this sample is uncertain. Specimen: peripheral blood. The rearrangement combines TRBV6-2 or TRBV6-3 with TRBJ2-1; TRBD2 fits 15 bases in the junction. Here is the DNA: TGTGCCAGCAGTTCCTATCCCGGACTAGCGGGGGGGACTGAGCAGTTCTTC. This sequence encodes CASSSYPGLAGGTEQFF.